This record concerns one TCR beta chain sequence. Authors' data handling: From reference gene primer amplification, estimates of nucleated cell counts were derived. Sequenced by immunoSEQ multiplex PCR; TCRdb stores in-frame clones only, minus some. V, J and clone size are taken as reported in that table, and D and trimming were inferred from the DNA itself. The table has about 110,000 clones, less than 90% seen once. The sample is drawn from a study of blood T cell repertoires in COVID-19. Study-level information: The origin of the acute and convalescent COVID-19 samples was the United States, Italy and Spain.

Unmatched junction bases numbered 6, after V lost 5 bases and J lost 0 bases. Germline CDR1 is LNHDA and CDR2 is SQIVND (reference sequence). The CDR3 totals 15 residues. Source material: peripheral blood. V gene TRBV19 combines with J gene TRBJ1-2; 7 bases map to TRBD1. This TCR was sampled from a man aged 45-65 years with acute or convalescent COVID-19. The CDR3 region is CASSPRTGTNYGYTF. The CDR3 DNA sequence: TGTGCCAGTAGTCCGAGGACAGGAACTAACTATGGCTACACCTTC.